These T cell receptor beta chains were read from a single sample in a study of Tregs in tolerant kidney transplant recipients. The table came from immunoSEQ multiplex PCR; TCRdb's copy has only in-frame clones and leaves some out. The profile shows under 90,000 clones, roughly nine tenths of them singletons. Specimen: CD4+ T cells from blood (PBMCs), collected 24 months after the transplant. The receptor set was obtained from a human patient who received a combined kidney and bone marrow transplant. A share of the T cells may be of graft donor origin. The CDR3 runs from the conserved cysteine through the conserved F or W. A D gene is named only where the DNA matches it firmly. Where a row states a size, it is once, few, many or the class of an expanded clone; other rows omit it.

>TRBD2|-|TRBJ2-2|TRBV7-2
CASSPRTSGNTGELFF
TGTGCCAGCAGCCCTAGGACTAGCGGGAACACCGGGGAGCTGTTTTTT
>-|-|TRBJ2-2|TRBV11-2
CASSLELTNTGELFF
TGTGCCAGCAGCTTAGAACTAACGAACACCGGGGAGCTGTTTTTT
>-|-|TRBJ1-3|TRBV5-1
CASKPSGDVELGIYF
TGCGCCAGCAAGCCGTCAGGGGACGTAGAGTTGGGCATATATTTT
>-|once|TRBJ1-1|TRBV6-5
CASSYGGSVLNTEAFF
TGTGCCAGCAGTTATGGGGGCTCGGTGTTGAACACTGAAGCTTTCTTT
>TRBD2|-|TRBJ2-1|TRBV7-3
CASSRHPAGGWNEQFF
TGTGCCAGCAGCCGTCATCCAGCGGGAGGATGGAATGAGCAGTTCTTC
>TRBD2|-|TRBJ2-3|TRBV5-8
CASTPTSGRTQYF
TGTGCCAGCACTCCGACTAGCGGGCGCACGCAGTATTTT
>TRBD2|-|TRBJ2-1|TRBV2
CASRLLAGGPNEQFF
TGTGCCAGCAGACTACTAGCGGGGGGGCCGAATGAGCAGTTCTTC
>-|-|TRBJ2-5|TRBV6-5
CASMGPGNRRGTQYF
TGTGCCAGCATGGGGCCGGGGAACCGGCGGGGGACCCAGTACTTC
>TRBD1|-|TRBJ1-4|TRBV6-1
CASRGTGGFYEKLFF
TGTGCCAGCCGCGGGACAGGGGGCTTTTATGAAAAACTGTTTTTT
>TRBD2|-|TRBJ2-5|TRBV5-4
CASSPGLAGETQYF
TGTGCCAGCAGCCCGGGACTAGCGGGAGAGACCCAGTACTTC
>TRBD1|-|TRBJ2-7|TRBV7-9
CASSSTGYSSYEQYF
TGTGCCAGCAGCTCGACAGGGTATTCATCCTACGAGCAGTACTTC
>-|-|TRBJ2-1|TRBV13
CASSFGWSSYNEQFF
TGTGCCAGCAGCTTCGGCTGGAGCTCCTACAATGAGCAGTTCTTC
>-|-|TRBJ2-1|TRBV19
CASSIQGNYNEQFF
TGTGCCAGTAGTATACAGGGTAACTACAATGAGCAGTTCTTC
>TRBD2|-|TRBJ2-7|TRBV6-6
CASSYSVGGSGEQYF
TGTGCCAGCAGTTACTCCGTGGGAGGGTCAGGGGAGCAGTACTTC
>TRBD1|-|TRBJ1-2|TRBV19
CASSVRGLSESFFYGYTF
TGTGCCAGTAGTGTCAGGGGGCTTAGCGAATCATTTTTCTATGGCTACACCTTC
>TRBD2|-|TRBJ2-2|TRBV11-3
CASSITPGLVGLPNTGELFF
TGTGCCAGCAGCATAACGCCGGGACTAGTGGGGTTACCGAACACCGGGGAGCTGTTTTTT
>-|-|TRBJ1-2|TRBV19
CASSIRFSYGYTF
TGTGCCAGTAGTATCAGGTTTAGCTATGGCTACACCTTC
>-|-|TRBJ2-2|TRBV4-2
CASSLTTANTGELFF
TGTGCCAGCAGCCTGACAACCGCGAACACCGGGGAGCTGTTTTTT
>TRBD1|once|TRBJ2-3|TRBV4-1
CASSQDGTDTDTQYF
TGCGCCAGCAGCCAAGATGGGACAGACACAGATACGCAGTATTTT
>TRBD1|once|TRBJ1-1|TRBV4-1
CASSHGNRGLRMNTEAFF
TGCGCCAGCAGCCATGGAAACAGGGGGCTTCGGATGAACACTGAAGCTTTCTTT
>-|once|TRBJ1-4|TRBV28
CASSGQPGINEKLFF
TGTGCCAGCAGTGGGCAGCCCGGGATCAATGAAAAACTGTTTTTT
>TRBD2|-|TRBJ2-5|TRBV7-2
CASSYPSGGGETQYF
TGTGCCAGCAGCTATCCATCCGGGGGGGGAGAGACCCAGTACTTC